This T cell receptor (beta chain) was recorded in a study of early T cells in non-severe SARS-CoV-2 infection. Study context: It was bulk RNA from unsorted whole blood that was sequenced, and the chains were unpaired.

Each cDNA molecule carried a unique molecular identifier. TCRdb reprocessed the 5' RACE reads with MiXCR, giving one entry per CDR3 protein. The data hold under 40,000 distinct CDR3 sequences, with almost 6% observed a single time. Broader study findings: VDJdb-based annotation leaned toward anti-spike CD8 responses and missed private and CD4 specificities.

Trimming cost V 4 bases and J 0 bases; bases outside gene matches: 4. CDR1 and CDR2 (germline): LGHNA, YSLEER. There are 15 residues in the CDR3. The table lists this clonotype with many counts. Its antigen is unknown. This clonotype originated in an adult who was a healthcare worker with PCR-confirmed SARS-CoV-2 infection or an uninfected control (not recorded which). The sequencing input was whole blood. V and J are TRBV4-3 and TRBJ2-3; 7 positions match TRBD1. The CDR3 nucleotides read TGCGCCAGCAGCCGGACAGGAACTAGCACAGATACGCAGTATTTT. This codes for CASSRTGTSTDTQYF.